Only a few counts were recorded for the clone carrying this TCR beta chain. As yet, its antigen is unknown. Each CDR3 protein gets one entry after TCRdb re-called the 5' RACE reads with MiXCR. Here the sample spans 310,000 or so distinct CDR3 sequences, approximately 15% being singletons. These data are taken from a study of T-cell memory formation after mild COVID-19. On the study more broadly: There were largely donor-specific TCR clusters. Overall study findings and caveats: Day 15 to 85 contractors were CD4/CD8 balanced; later expanders leaned CD4+.

This CDR3 contains 15 residues. Germline lookup yields CDR1 MNHEY and CDR2 SVGAGI. V lost 2 bases and J lost 9, with 14 bases in between. The chain uses TRBV6-5 and TRBJ1-6; D is unresolved. The source is a man younger than 30 who had mild COVID-19 (a few samples of this study predate the infection). Cell type and time point are not known. The specimen sequenced was PBMCs or a T cell subset sorted from them (not recorded which). CDR3 sequence reads: CASSYGPPESSPLHF. CDR3 DNA sequence: TGTGCCAGCAGTTACGGCCCCCCGGAGAGTTCACCCCTCCACTTT.